The table lists the clone carrying this T cell receptor (beta chain) with a count of one. Antigen unknown. These data come from a study of CD8+ T cells in alopecia areata. TCR sequencing used cDNA made by reverse transcription of extracted RNA. The protocol was immunoSEQ multiplex PCR, while the TCRdb copy is restricted to in-frame clones and leaves out a portion. The table lists 100,000 to 150,000 clones, about 46% of them singletons, with roughly 10% in the top ten. Overall study findings and caveats: Scalp samples also yield sequences from resident alphabeta T cells of normal skin.

Trimming cost V 0 bases and J 0 bases, with 8 bases left between them. CDR1 is MGHRA and CDR2 is YSYEKL in the germline V gene. The CDR3 has 15 amino acids. Sequencing input: NKG2D-low CD8+ T cells sorted from blood. The receptor's source is a human donor with alopecia areata. V usage is TRBV4-1 and J usage is TRBJ1-1, with D possibly TRBD1 on 5 matching bases. The CDR3 DNA is TGCGCCAGCAGCCAAGAAAAGGGGCTGAACACTGAAGCTTTCTTT. This sequence encodes CASSQEKGLNTEAFF.